Listed below are T cell receptor beta chains from one sample, sequenced in a study of T-cell reconstitution after alpha-beta-depleted transplantation in children. TCRdb ran MiXCR on the PCR reads and lists one entry per CDR3 protein. The sample has 100,000 or so distinct CDR3 sequences; approximately 8% are singletons. The source was PBMCs, collected before TCRalphabeta/CD19-depleted stem cell transplant. The receptors here all came from a boy aged 2 to 10 with acute lymphoblastic leukemia, due to receive a stem cell transplant. CDR3s include the opening cysteine and the closing phenylalanine or tryptophan. The D gene is left open where the match is weak. Not all rows give a size; the values are once, few, many and, for expanded clones, a class.

CDR3 DNA,CDR3 protein,J gene,clone size,D gene,V gene
TGTGCCAGCAAAGCCGCGGGGACTGAAGCTTTCTTT,CASKAAGTEAFF,TRBJ1-1,many,.,TRBV14
TGCAGCGTTGAAAAAGGGGGCTCGACTAATGGCTACACCTTC,CSVEKGGSTNGYTF,TRBJ1-2,many,TRBD1,TRBV29-1
TGTGCCAGCAGTTACAGAGAAACCTATAATTCACCCCTCCACTTT,CASSYRETYNSPLHF,TRBJ1-6,many,.,TRBV6-5
TGTGCCAGCAGACCCATTTCAGCGGGGGACACCGGGGAGCTGTTTTTT,CASRPISAGDTGELFF,TRBJ2-2,many,TRBD2,TRBV6-2/TRBV6-3
TGCGCCAGCAGCTTACCGACCCTAGCTAGCACAGATACGCAGTATTTT,CASSLPTLASTDTQYF,TRBJ2-3,.,.,TRBV5-1
TGTGCCAGCAGTCAATCGGGGGGATACGAGCAGTACTTC,CASSQSGGYEQYF,TRBJ2-7,.,TRBD2,TRBV11-2
TGTGCCAGCAGCTTAAATATAGCGGGGGGAGGCACAGATACGCAGTATTTT,CASSLNIAGGGTDTQYF,TRBJ2-3,few,TRBD2,TRBV7-6
TGTGCCAGCAGTGGACTAGCCACTTACAATGAGCAGTTCTTC,CASSGLATYNEQFF,TRBJ2-1,many,TRBD2,TRBV12-3/TRBV12-4
TGCGCCAGCAGCCAAGACCCAGGGAACTATGGCTACACCTTC,CASSQDPGNYGYTF,TRBJ1-2,few,.,TRBV4-1
TGTGCCAGCAGCCCGAGAGGCGGGGGGGCTAGCAGGAACACCGGGGAGCTGTTTTTT,CASSPRGGGASRNTGELFF,TRBJ2-2,few,TRBD2,TRBV9